Each of the 9 T cell receptor beta chains below was sequenced from the same sample in a study of blood T cells in healthy people across ages. Then a second PCR, running roughly 7 to 11 cycles, was carried out with a sample-barcoded 5' primer and a J-beta primer mix. A single record per CDR3 protein comes from TCRdb applying MiXCR to the 5' RACE reads. The sample lists about 1.6 million distinct CDR3 sequences, almost 35% occurring once. The source material was blood. Receptor source: a woman aged 25 to 45 in good health.

This clonotype showed up many times. The V call is TRBV28, the J call TRBJ2-3, with D uncertain. Trimming stripped 8 bases from V and 1 base from J, with 10 bases between. Looked up from germline, CDR1 is MDHEN and CDR2 is SYDVKM. The CDR3 has 13 residues. The CDR3 region has the DNA TGTGCCAGCGGGCCTGGGGGCACAGATACGCAGTATTTT. This encodes CASGPGGTDTQYF.

The rearrangement joins TRBV12-3 or TRBV12-4 to TRBJ2-5; 12 nucleotides line up with TRBD2. J lost 4 bases, V lost 5 bases, and 8 bases had no gene match. The CDR3 is 16 residues long. The CDR3 loop is CASSPASGRAPETQYF. CDR3 bases: TGTGCCAGCAGTCCCGCTAGCGGGAGGGCCCCAGAGACCCAGTACTTC.

The rearrangement uses TRBV3-1 and TRBJ2-5; D might be TRBD1 (5 bases). This CDR3 has 15 amino acids. From germline, CDR1 is LGHDT and CDR2 YNNKEL (reference sequence). Trimming cost V 3 bases and J 2 bases, with 13 bases left between them. The CDR3 nucleotides read TGTGCCAGCAGCCAGAGACAGCCGCGTCAAGAGACCCAGTACTTC. It codes for CASSQRQPRQETQYF.

The V and J genes are TRBV5-1 and TRBJ2-1; 7 positions agree with TRBD2. The V gene's germline CDR1 is SGHRS and CDR2 YFSETQ. The CDR3 is 16 amino acids. V lost 3 bases and J lost 2; bases outside the gene matches: 8. This CDR3 is CASSSPSGAPYNEQFF. In DNA form, the CDR3 reads TGCGCCAGCAGCTCACCCAGCGGGGCCCCCTACAATGAGCAGTTCTTC.

This clonotype has a handful of counts. The chain links TRBV6-2 or TRBV6-3 to TRBJ2-5; 7 bases agree with TRBD2. The J call may be incorrect, as the DNA end agrees better with TRBJ2-7. This CDR3 comprises 15 residues. The germline gives CDR1 MNHEY, CDR2 SVGEGT. CDR3 sequence reads: CASSELAGQPCEQYF. CDR3 DNA: TGTGCCAGCAGCGAATTAGCGGGCCAACCCTGCGAGCAGTACTTC.

The chain has TRBV28 and TRBJ2-5; no clear D. The V gene's germline CDR1 is MDHEN and CDR2 SYDVKM. Trimming left V 7 bases short and J 11 bases short, with 29 bases between. This CDR3 region has 16 residues. This CDR3 reads CASTPTLAQTAEEQYF. The CDR3 DNA sequence: TGTGCCAGCACTCCCACCCTCGCGCAAACCGCGGAAGAGCAGTACTTC.

The table lists this clonotype with a count of one. The chain employs TRBV10-1 and TRBJ2-7, with D perhaps given as TRBD1 or TRBD2 (5 bases each). The end of the DNA aligns better with TRBJ2-5, so the J call may be wrong. This CDR3 contains 14 residues. Per the germline V gene, CDR1 is WNHNN and CDR2 is SYGVQD (reference sequence). The DNA of the CDR3 is TGCGCCAGCAGTGGAGGCCCAGGGACGGAGACCCAGTACTTC. Encoded protein: CASSGGPGTETQYF.

This clonotype appeared a few times. The gene calls are TRBV5-1 and TRBJ1-1; the D gene is possibly TRBD1 (5 bases). Trimming removed 2 bases at V and 3 bases at J, with 11 bases between. The germline gives CDR1 SGHRS, CDR2 YFSETQ. The CDR3 has 14 amino acids. The CDR3 sequence: CASSLNEGYTEAFF. CDR3 bases: TGCGCCAGCAGCTTAAACGAGGGGTACACTGAAGCTTTCTTT. Full variable domain (outside the CDR3, taken from reference TRBV5-1 and TRBJ1-1): KAGVTQTPRYLIKTRGQQVTLSCSPISGHRSVSWYQQTPGQGLQFLFEYFSETQRNKGNFPGRFSGRQFSNSRSEMNVSTLELGDSALYLCASSLNEGYTEAFFGQGTRLTVV.

This clonotype showed up just a few times. The chain recombines TRBV11-2 with TRBJ1-4; 9 bases line up with TRBD1. CDR1 and CDR2 from the germline V gene are SGHAT and FQNNGV. Trimming removed 5 bases from V and 4 bases from J; junction bases left unmatched: 5. The CDR3 length is 15 residues. Here the CDR3 DNA reads TGTGCCAGCAGCCTGACAGGGGGAGATAATGAAAAACTGTTTTTT. Translation gives CASSLTGGDNEKLFF.